These 21 T cell receptor beta chains share one sample of origin, sequenced in a study of technical replicates of blood from a few donors. Profiled with immunoSEQ multiplex PCR; TCRdb holds only in-frame clones, not every one. The sample has roughly 80,000 clones; under 95% are singletons. The specimen was T cells isolated from PBMCs. These receptors all come from a human donor in good health.

This clone occurred a few times. The chain combines TRBV6-5 with TRBJ1-2; perhaps TRBD1 as D (6 bases). CDR3 length: 11 residues. The V gene lost 8 bases and the J gene lost 6 bases, with 10 bases spanning the gap. Germline CDR1 and CDR2: MNHEY and SVGAGI. CDR3 nucleotide sequence: TGTGCCAGCCAGACAGGCGATGGCTACACCTTC. It specifies CASQTGDGYTF.

The chain employs TRBV27 and TRBJ1-5, with D uncertain. In germline, CDR1 is MNHEY, CDR2 SMNVEV (reference sequence). V was cut by 5 bases and J by 3 bases, with 11 bases left in between. This CDR3 is built from 14 residues. The CDR3 sequence is CASSQSGFNQPQHF. The CDR3 DNA sequence: TGTGCCAGCAGTCAGTCCGGGTTCAATCAGCCCCAGCATTTT.

This chain connects TRBV7-9 to TRBJ2-3; 7 bases match TRBD2. Germline CDR1 is SEHNR and CDR2 is FQNEAQ (reference sequence). The CDR3 is made up of 17 amino acids. V lost 1 base to trimming and J lost 2 bases; unmatched junction nucleotides: 9. In DNA form, the CDR3 reads TGTGCCAGCAGCTTAGGCCATCGGCTAGCGGACACAGATACGCAGTATTTT. Amino acid sequence: CASSLGHRLADTDTQYF.

The CDR3 coding sequence is TGTGCCAGCAGCCAAGGGACGGGCGGGAGTCCCCACGAGCAGTACTTC. Translating it yields CASSQGTGGSPHEQYF. The chain uses TRBV4-2 and TRBJ2-7; 7 bases are shared with TRBD2. Germline V lookup: CDR1 LGHNA, CDR2 YNFKEQ. Trimming cost V 1 base and J 5 bases; bases outside gene matches: 11. The CDR3 length is 16 residues.

This rearrangement joins TRBV5-4 to TRBJ1-1; 7 bases are a match to TRBD1. The CDR3 is 14 residues long. V dropped 7 bases and J dropped 3; count of bases not matched to a gene: 9. Germline V gene sequence: CDR1 SGHNT, CDR2 YYREEE (reference sequence). In nucleotides, the CDR3 is TGTGCCAGCGGCATGGTAGGGACAGACACTGAAGCTTTCTTT. As protein: CASGMVGTDTEAFF. Combining the CDR3 with reference TRBV5-4 and TRBJ1-1 gives the whole variable domain ETGVTQSPTHLIKTRGQQVTLRCSSQSGHNTVSWYQQALGQGPQFIFQYYREEENGRGNFPPRFSGLQFPNYSSELNVNALELDDSALYLCASGMVGTDTEAFFGQGTRLTVV.

J is TRBJ2-2 and V is TRBV27; 10 bases align to TRBD1. This CDR3 spans 17 amino acids. Germline CDR1 MNHEY, CDR2 SMNVEV (reference sequence). V was clipped by 3 bases and J by 3 bases; unmatched bases: 7. The CDR3 DNA follows: TGTGCCAGCAGTTTCTTCGGACAGGGGGTTGACACCGGGGAGCTGTTTTTT. Protein sequence: CASSFFGQGVDTGELFF.

The V gene is TRBV19, the J gene TRBJ1-4; 10 nucleotides agree with TRBD1. Germline values: CDR1 LNHDA, CDR2 SQIVND (reference sequence). With V trimmed by 6 bases and J by 9 bases, 7 bases remained unmatched. The CDR3 has 14 residues. The CDR3 DNA reads TGTGCCAGTAGAATCCGGGACAGGGGTCAAAAACTGTTTTTT. Encoded protein: CASRIRDRGQKLFF.

The CDR3 loop is CASSPGLAGVREQYF. CDR3 DNA sequence: TGTGCCAGCAGCCCCGGACTAGCGGGAGTCCGGGAGCAGTACTTC. The gene calls are TRBV5-8 and TRBJ2-7; 13 positions agree with TRBD2. Trimming at V came to 4 bases and at J to 7 bases, leaving 8 bases not matched to a gene. Germline V gene data show CDR1 as SGHTS and CDR2 as YDEGEE. There are 15 residues in the CDR3. The complete variable domain, with remaining parts taken from reference TRBV5-8 and TRBJ2-7, reads EAGVTQSPTHLIKTRGQQATLRCSPISGHTSVYWYQQALGLGLQFLLWYDEGEERNRGNFPPRFSGRQFPNYSSELNVNALELEDSALYLCASSPGLAGVREQYFGPGTRLTVT.

This sequence joins TRBV14 and TRBJ1-3; perhaps TRBD1 as D (6 bases). The CDR3 extends over 15 amino acids. V dropped 4 bases and J dropped 0 bases, with 10 bases sitting between them. Germline CDR1 is SGHDN and CDR2 is FVKESK. This chain's CDR3 is CASSLGQHSGNTIYF. CDR3 nucleotide sequence: TGTGCCAGCAGCCTAGGACAGCACTCTGGAAACACCATATATTTT. Together with reference TRBV14 and TRBJ1-3, the CDR3 gives the full variable domain: EAGVTQFPSHSVIEKGQTVTLRCDPISGHDNLYWYRRVMGKEIKFLLHFVKESKQDESGMPNNRFLAERTGGTYSTLKVQPAELEDSGVYFCASSLGQHSGNTIYFGEGSWLTVV.

The V call is TRBV27, the J call TRBJ1-5, with D unresolved. Germline loops: CDR1 MNHEY, CDR2 SMNVEV (reference sequence). The germline V and J ends were trimmed by 6 bases and 2 bases, with 14 bases remaining between them. The CDR3 extends over 15 amino acids. The CDR3 nucleotides are TGTGCCAGCAGATACCGACTAGAAGGCAATCAGCCCCAGCATTTT. Translation gives CASRYRLEGNQPQHF.

V usage is TRBV10-1 and J usage is TRBJ1-5; no definite D call. V was trimmed by 0 bases and J by 7 bases, leaving 10 bases between them. Germline CDR1 reads WNHNN; CDR2 reads SYGVQD (reference sequence). The CDR3 contains 14 residues. The CDR3 DNA is TGCGCCAGCAGTGAGTCGAGTAGAAGCCAGCCCCAGCATTTT. Its protein product is CASSESSRSQPQHF.

This chain uses TRBV10-1 with TRBJ1-1, with D unclear. This CDR3 spans 15 amino acids. CDR1 WNHNN and CDR2 SYGVQD come from the germline V gene (reference sequence). V was shortened by 2 bases and J by 1 base, with 11 bases between the two germline ends. The CDR3 region has the DNA TGCGCCAGCAGTGAGAAGATGGCGGGGAACACTGAAGCTTTCTTT. It specifies CASSEKMAGNTEAFF.

The rearrangement links TRBV10-3 to TRBJ2-3; TRBD1 might be the D (6 bases). V was clipped by 2 bases and J by 1 base, with 13 bases between them. This CDR3 comprises 16 residues. Germline CDR1 and CDR2: ENHRY and SYGVKD. As DNA, the CDR3 is TGTGCCATCAGTGAGGATAGGGGGTGGGGCACAGATACGCAGTATTTT. This encodes CAISEDRGWGTDTQYF.

J is TRBJ1-2 and V is TRBV27; D unresolved. V dropped 3 bases and J dropped 4 bases, with 9 bases sitting between them. The CDR3 extends over 13 amino acids. Germline values: CDR1 MNHEY, CDR2 SMNVEV (reference sequence). DNA for the CDR3: TGTGCCAGCAGTTTTAGCAAAGCCTATGGCTACACCTTC. It codes for CASSFSKAYGYTF.

The gene calls are TRBV6-5 and TRBJ1-4; a weak D match, TRBD1 (6 bases). Trimming pared 6 bases from V and 8 bases from J, leaving 13 bases between. Germline CDR1 is MNHEY and CDR2 is SVGAGI. The CDR3 is 13 residues long. The CDR3: CASRSGDGEKLFF. CDR3 DNA: TGTGCCAGCAGGTCAGGGGATGGGGAAAAACTGTTTTTT.

The V and J genes are TRBV27 and TRBJ2-1, with D tentatively TRBD2 (7 bases). Looked up from germline, CDR1 is MNHEY and CDR2 is SMNVEV (reference sequence). Trimming took 8 bases from V and 6 from J, leaving 17 bases between them. There are 14 residues in the CDR3. The CDR3 is CASLLGGGGNEQFF. CDR3 DNA: TGTGCCAGCCTCCTGGGGGGAGGGGGCAATGAGCAGTTCTTC.

This chain connects TRBV19 to TRBJ2-7; tentatively, D is TRBD1 (6 bases). Germline loops: CDR1 LNHDA, CDR2 SQIVND (reference sequence). CDR3 length equals 14 residues. V was cut by 7 bases and J by 2 bases, with 15 bases left in between. The CDR3 loop reads CASISRGPPYEQYF. CDR3 nucleotide sequence: TGTGCCAGTATCTCCAGGGGCCCACCCTACGAGCAGTACTTC.

The gene calls are TRBV25-1 and TRBJ1-1, with TRBD1 identical over 7 bases. Germline-derived CDR1 and CDR2 are MGHDK and SYGVNS. V trimming: 2 bases; J trimming: 4 bases; junction bases outside the gene matches: 4. This CDR3 spans 14 amino acids. The CDR3 DNA reads as TGTGCCAGCAGTGAAGTGTCAGGGGGCACTGAAGCTTTCTTT. This sequence encodes CASSEVSGGTEAFF.

The chain joins TRBV6-1 to TRBJ2-2; unclear D gene. In germline, CDR1 is MNHNS, CDR2 SASEGT. This CDR3 comprises 15 residues. V was shortened by 3 bases and J by 3 bases, with 11 bases between the two germline ends. The CDR3 DNA sequence: TGTGCCAGCAGTGAGCTGTCCGGGTACACCGGGGAGCTGTTTTTT. Protein product: CASSELSGYTGELFF.

J is TRBJ2-5 and V is TRBV7-9; TRBD2 matches at 10 bases. The CDR3 contains 14 residues. Trimming removed 2 bases from V and 5 bases from J; junction bases left unmatched: 2. The germline CDR1 and CDR2 sequences are SEHNR and FQNEAQ (reference sequence). The CDR3 here is CASSLLAGVETQYF. The CDR3 DNA follows: TGTGCCAGCAGCTTACTAGCGGGAGTTGAGACCCAGTACTTC.

This clone occurred once. V gene TRBV18 combines with J gene TRBJ2-4; 8 positions agree with TRBD1. Germline trimming cut 6 bases from V and 6 bases from J; bases unmatched to any gene: 7. In germline, CDR1 is KGHSH, CDR2 LQKENI. The CDR3 has 14 amino acids. The chain's CDR3 is CASSVKDRGNIQYF. CDR3 bases: TGTGCCAGCTCGGTGAAAGACAGGGGAAACATTCAGTACTTC.